The 20 T cell receptor beta chains in this list originate from one sample, sequenced in a study of monozygotic twins with inflammatory bowel disease. TCRdb reanalyzed the 5' RACE reads, giving one entry per CDR3 protein sequence and no DNA. The sample totals approximately 150,000 distinct CDR3 sequences. Sequenced material: blood. The receptor source for this set is a human donor with ulcerative colitis or Crohn's disease, or a healthy co-twin of an affected twin (not recorded which).

J is TRBJ1-5 and V is TRBV28; the D call of TRBD1 rests on TCRdb alone, since no DNA is present to check it. The CDR3 is 14 amino acids. Germline V gives CDR1 MDHEN, CDR2 SYDVKM. The CDR3 sequence is CATARRGGNQPQHF. Looking up the rest from reference TRBV28 and TRBJ1-5 gives the full variable domain: DVKVTQSSRYLVKRTGEKVFLECVQDMDHENMFWYRQDPGLGLRLIYFSYDVKMKEKGDIPEGYSVSREKKERFSLILESASTNQTSMYLCATARRGGNQPQHFGDGTRLSIL.

V gene TRBV6-1 combines with J gene TRBJ2-2; TCRdb returns TRBD2, unconfirmable since there is no DNA. The CDR3 covers 16 residues. The V gene's germline CDR1 is MNHNS and CDR2 SASEGT. The chain's CDR3 is CASSPIAGTNTGELFF.

CDR3: CASSIRGGIHNEQFF. The chain is built from TRBV9 and TRBJ2-1; the D gene TCRdb calls, TRBD2, cannot be checked with no DNA. The CDR3 has 15 residues. The germline CDR1 and CDR2 sequences are SGDLS and YYNGEE.

The chain is built from TRBV29-1 and TRBJ1-5; the TRBD1 assignment by TCRdb is unverifiable without DNA. The germline CDR1 and CDR2 sequences are SQVTM and ANQGSEA. The CDR3 has 17 residues. The CDR3 here is CSVEGGTGGASNQPQHF. The whole variable domain, filled in from reference TRBV29-1 and TRBJ1-5, reads SAVISQKPSRDICQRGTSLTIQCQVDSQVTMMFWYRQQPGQSLTLIATANQGSEATYESGFVIDKFPISRPNLTFSTLTVSNMSPEDSSIYLCSVEGGTGGASNQPQHFGDGTRLSIL.

The chain links TRBV30 to TRBJ1-6; TCRdb reports TRBD1, a call that lacks DNA to check it against. Germline CDR1 is GTSNPN and CDR2 is SVGIG (reference sequence). This CDR3 comprises 16 residues. The CDR3 reads CAWRGPGTGGFSPLHF.

This chain uses TRBV5-1 with TRBJ2-3. CDR1 is SGHRS, CDR2 YFSETQ, per germline. This CDR3 has 14 amino acids. The CDR3 spells CASSPTQDTDTQYF.

The chain has TRBV5-1 and TRBJ1-1. The CDR3 has 15 amino acids. Germline values: CDR1 SGHRS, CDR2 YFSETQ. The CDR3: CASSLSEIMYTEAFF.

CDR3: CASGRGPTTYEQYF. The chain joins TRBV12-3 or TRBV12-4 to TRBJ2-7. The CDR3 covers 14 residues.

The chain links TRBV11-2 to TRBJ2-1; TCRdb gives TRBD1 as the D gene, but with no DNA this cannot be confirmed. The CDR3 loop spans 15 amino acids. Per the germline V gene, CDR1 is SGHAT and CDR2 is FQNNGV. The CDR3 here is CASSFGGPLEEEQFF.

V and J are TRBV20-1 and TRBJ1-1. CDR1 and CDR2 from the germline V gene are DFQATT and SNEGSKA (reference sequence). There are 12 residues in the CDR3. This chain's CDR3 is CSAGFSGTEAFF.

V usage is TRBV12-3 or TRBV12-4 and J usage is TRBJ2-3; the TCRdb call, TRBD2, lacks DNA for checking. This CDR3 comprises 15 residues. This chain's CDR3 is CASSFGQAGVDTQYF.

The J gene is TRBJ2-2, the V gene TRBV7-2; TCRdb reports TRBD1, a call that lacks DNA to check it against. Per germline, CDR1 SGHTA and CDR2 FQGNSA. The CDR3 covers 18 residues. CDR3 loop: CASSLALFYGDTTGELFF.

The J gene is TRBJ1-5, the V gene TRBV12-3 or TRBV12-4. There are 16 residues in the CDR3. Here the CDR3 reads CASSPTAEGSNQPQHF.

The chain has TRBV23-1 and TRBJ1-5; TCRdb selects TRBD1, and the lack of DNA leaves this call unchecked. Being an ORF, TRBV23-1 has a function that is uncertain. The CDR3 has 15 amino acids. CDR3 residues: CASSQGGLLNQPQHF.

The chain combines TRBV20-1 with TRBJ1-4; the D call of TRBD1 rests on TCRdb alone, since no DNA is present to check it. Per germline, CDR1 DFQATT and CDR2 SNEGSKA (reference sequence). The CDR3 is 13 amino acids. CDR3 region: CSADRGSNEKLFF.

CDR3 in amino acids: CASSSPRGRGNTIYF. V is TRBV7-2 and J is TRBJ1-3; TCRdb gives TRBD1 as the D gene, but with no DNA this cannot be confirmed. The CDR3 has 15 amino acids. The V gene's germline CDR1 is SGHTA and CDR2 FQGNSA.

V usage is TRBV5-5 and J usage is TRBJ1-1. CDR1 is SGHKS, CDR2 YYEKEE, per germline (reference sequence). This CDR3 is built from 16 residues. This CDR3 reads CASSLALVAMNTEAFF.

This chain uses TRBV20-1 with TRBJ1-6; TCRdb selects TRBD1, and the lack of DNA leaves this call unchecked. CDR1 is DFQATT, CDR2 SNEGSKA, per germline (reference sequence). This CDR3 has 17 residues. CDR3: CSARDSAGAPLNSPLHF.

The chain joins TRBV9 to TRBJ1-1; TCRdb's assignment of TRBD1 cannot be checked, as there is no DNA. The CDR3 has 14 amino acids. Germline V gives CDR1 SGDLS, CDR2 YYNGEE. The CDR3 spells CASSVAGRGTEAFF.

The V and J genes are TRBV12-5 and TRBJ2-2; TCRdb designates TRBD2, a call that cannot be tested without DNA. The CDR3 runs to 13 residues. Germline V gene lookup returns CDR1 LGHNT and CDR2 FRNRAP. The chain's CDR3 is CASGHGGAGELFF. The entire variable domain, with the rest obtained from reference TRBV12-5 and TRBJ2-2, is as follows: DARVTQTPRHKVTEMGQEVTMRCQPILGHNTVFWYRQTMMQGLELLAYFRNRAPLDDSGMPKDRFSAEMPDATLATLKIQPSEPRDSAVYFCASGHGGAGELFFGEGSRLTVL.